This TCR beta chain was identified during a study of blood T cell repertoires in COVID-19 (dated by TCRdb to between 2020 and 2021). For the study in its entirety: Recovered participants in ImmuneRACE Cohort 3 were defined by two consecutive negative NP/OP PCR tests, clearance by a healthcare professional, or resolution of symptoms. The collaborator samples originated in the United States, Italy and Spain and spanned the acute and convalescent phases of COVID-19. The material from the prospective study consisted of cDNA or gDNA derived from T cells, B-cell-depleted T cells, or PBMCs. The dataset comprised deeply sampled blood TCRbeta repertoires from subjects exposed to, actively infected with, or recovered from COVID-19. The repertoires were released in a freely available public database meant as a resource for research on the immune response to SARS-CoV-2. The samples were drawn from two sources: the first 160 participants of the ongoing ImmuneRACE study, and 950 to 1,500 subjects contributed by 6 global collaborators. Sample metadata almost always included a de-identified subject ID, COVID-19 status, age in years and sex. Where HLA class I and class II types were available, the types were taken from metadata supplied by the sample provider, not from assay-based typing. Broad study findings and their caveats: The amount of clinical and demographic metadata varied by source and participant and was provided uncurated.

A remark on this clone: What antigen it recognizes has not been identified. The sample holds no much larger clone one base away, and base qualities are not on file.

The CDR3 measures 20 amino acids from cysteine to phenylalanine. Solely the CDR3 DNA is kept, with 60 bases framed from the first base. Enrolling through a virtual design, the prospective study's participants ranged in age from roughly 18 to 95 years and lived across some 23 United States geographic areas. In the prospective study, cohorts were assigned on the basis of participant-reported clinical history obtained from a screening survey and a study questionnaire. Each participant in the prospective study had whole blood, serum and a nasopharyngeal or oropharyngeal swab collected by mobile phlebotomists. Prospective study participants could optionally give additional blood draws and questionnaires over a 2-month period. Blood samples from the prospective study were shipped frozen or at room temperature prior to DNA extraction. TCRbeta CDR3 regions were amplified from genomic DNA using the immunoSEQ Assay, a bias-controlled multiplex PCR. In the source study's methods: The number of nucleated cells in each sample was estimated from the amplification of reference gene primers within the assay. To quantify the absolute abundance of each unique TCRbeta CDR3 rearrangement, sequence reads were collapsed and filtered. For each sample, productive Simpson clonality was calculated as the square root of Simpson's diversity index across productive rearrangements. TCRdb holds this immuneACCESS table with in-frame rearrangements only. Some clones are missing; in checked studies, unresolved V genes explain under half, and the rest has no known cause. Clone size and V and J calls were adopted from that table, with D and trimming inferred from the DNA. This sample has approximately 250,000 clones in its table, and 88% of those were observed once. The ten largest clones represent 2% of the sample.

The chain joins TRBV21-1 to TRBJ2-1; the table's D call TRBD2 went unverified against the DNA. TRBV21-1 is described as a pseudogene. Material for sequencing was PBMCs or T cells enriched from blood (not recorded which). The TCR was taken from a woman aged 55 to 70 in a cohort exposed to, infected with or recovered from COVID-19 (not recorded which). Here is the DNA: TGTGCCAGCAGCAAAGGTCGGCTAGCGGGAGGGCCCCCCTACTACAATGAGCAGTTCTTC. Translated, this is CASSKGRLAGGPPYYNEQFF.